The 7 T cell receptor beta chains in this list originate from one sample, sequenced in a study of cytomegalovirus exposure and HLA in healthy donors. 60 Vbeta and 13 Jbeta primers were used in PCR. The table came from immunoSEQ multiplex PCR; TCRdb's copy has only in-frame clones and leaves some out. The sample includes fewer than 150,000 clones. Sequencing was performed on PBMCs. The receptors derive from a man aged 18 to 30 in good health and CMV-seronegative.

The chain couples TRBV6-5 to TRBJ2-1; D uncertain. Germline V gene sequence: CDR1 MNHEY, CDR2 SVGAGI. This CDR3 contains 15 residues. The V end was cut by 0 bases, the J end by 3 bases, with 9 bases between. For the CDR3, the DNA is TGTGCCAGCAGTTACTCGGGTGCGGACTACAATGAGCAGTTCTTC. This translates into CASSYSGADYNEQFF.

The rearrangement links TRBV7-9 to TRBJ1-3; 10 bases agree with TRBD1. Germline V lookup: CDR1 SEHNR, CDR2 FQNEAQ (reference sequence). V gave up 5 bases and J gave up 0 bases; unmatched junction bases: 1. This CDR3 is built from 15 residues. The CDR3 here is CASSGDRGSGNTIYF. The CDR3 coding sequence is TGTGCCAGCAGCGGGGACAGGGGCTCTGGAAACACCATATATTTT.

The gene calls are TRBV7-9 and TRBJ2-2, with TRBD2 as a possible D gene (5 bases). Trimming took off 11 bases at V and 5 bases at J, with 18 bases between the two ends. The CDR3 is 14 amino acids. Germline V gives CDR1 SEHNR, CDR2 FQNEAQ (reference sequence). The CDR3 reads CAYTGLWETGELFF. For the CDR3, the DNA is TGTGCCTACACCGGCCTCTGGGAGACCGGGGAGCTGTTTTTT.

The CDR3 bases are TGCGCCAGCAGCCAAGACCTCTTCACAGGGACCTACACCTTC. It encodes CASSQDLFTGTYTF. The chain joins TRBV4-1 to TRBJ1-2; a weak D match, TRBD1 (6 bases). The CDR3 spans 14 residues. Germline loops: CDR1 MGHRA, CDR2 YSYEKL. V lost 0 bases to trimming and J lost 10 bases, with 15 bases between them.

This chain links TRBV7-2 with TRBJ2-3; D is perhaps TRBD2 (6 bases). CDR3 length equals 15 residues. The germline gives CDR1 SGHTA, CDR2 FQGNSA. V lost 1 base and J 5 bases, leaving 13 bases between the germline ends. The chain's CDR3 is CASSLDGSVGDTQYF. The CDR3 DNA reads as TGTGCCAGCAGCTTAGACGGGAGCGTGGGAGATACGCAGTATTTT.

The genes are TRBV5-4 and TRBJ1-1, with 8 bases that match TRBD1. The CDR3 consists of 16 residues. Looked up from germline, CDR1 is SGHNT and CDR2 is YYREEE (reference sequence). Trimming removed 2 bases from V and 0 bases from J; junction bases left unmatched: 6. DNA of the CDR3: TGTGCCAGCAGCTTCGGTAGGACAGGGTTGAACACTGAAGCTTTCTTT. It is translated as CASSFGRTGLNTEAFF.

The J gene is TRBJ1-1, the V gene TRBV6-6; D is ambiguous. This CDR3 has 13 amino acids. Between the trimmed V and J ends, which lost 5 bases and 0 bases, there was a span of 7 bases. Germline V lookup: CDR1 MNHNY, CDR2 SVGAGI (reference sequence). In nucleotides, the CDR3 is TGTGCCAGCAGTCCTACCCTGAACACTGAAGCTTTCTTT. Translation gives CASSPTLNTEAFF.